These T cell receptor beta chains were read from a single sample in a study of T cell responses to AZD1222 COVID-19 vaccine. The assay was immunoSEQ multiplex PCR, and TCRdb's table has in-frame clones only and misses some. This sample carries over 95,000 clones, 85% to 90% of them seen once, and the ten largest clones take 10% to 15%. Sequenced here: peripheral blood, sampled on day 0 of AZD1222 vaccination. The receptor source for this set is an adult in good health. Both conserved end residues are part of each CDR3. D genes are given only for firm matches. A row's size may be missing; if present it is once, few, many or a size class.

clone_size,v_call,d_call,j_call,cdr3_aa,cdr3_nt
-,TRBV19,TRBD2,TRBJ2-1,CASSIQLASDEQFF,TGTGCCAGTAGTATACAACTAGCGTCCGATGAGCAGTTCTTC
-,TRBV2,-,TRBJ2-7,CASRQGGSYEQYF,TGTGCCAGCAGACAGGGAGGTTCCTACGAGCAGTACTTC
-,TRBV4-3,TRBD1,TRBJ1-6,CASSRDSGSYNSPLHF,TGCGCCAGCAGCCGGGACAGTGGTTCTTATAATTCACCCCTCCACTTT
once,TRBV28,-,TRBJ2-5,CASSFTGQSRRTQYF,TGTGCCAGCAGTTTCACAGGCCAGTCACGCCGGACCCAGTACTTC
-,TRBV2,-,TRBJ1-5,CASSDRVAQHF,TGTGCCAGCAGTGATAGGGTGGCCCAGCATTTT
-,TRBV27,-,TRBJ2-7,CASSSIDGAYEQYF,TGTGCCAGCAGTTCCATTGACGGGGCCTACGAGCAGTACTTC
-,TRBV11-2,TRBD1,TRBJ1-1,CASSTGTGSRTEAFF,TGTGCCAGCAGCACGGGGACAGGGTCTAGGACTGAAGCTTTCTTT
-,TRBV5-1,TRBD2,TRBJ2-7,CASSLVGAGGHEQYF,TGCGCCAGCAGCTTGGTGGGAGCGGGAGGTCACGAGCAGTACTTC
-,TRBV27,-,TRBJ2-7,CASRDSSYEQYF,TGTGCCAGCAGGGACTCCTCCTACGAGCAGTACTTC
-,TRBV28,-,TRBJ2-3,CASSLQTDTQYF,TGTGCCAGCAGTTTGCAGACAGATACGCAGTATTTT
-,TRBV20-1,-,TRBJ2-7,CSAEDDYEQYF,TGCAGTGCTGAGGACGACTACGAGCAGTACTTC
-,TRBV19,-,TRBJ2-3,CASSPRSSDTQYF,TGTGCCAGTAGCCCAAGGTCGTCAGATACGCAGTATTTT
-,TRBV7-9,-,TRBJ1-6,CASSSKGGSPLHF,TGTGCCAGCAGTTCCAAAGGTGGTTCACCCCTCCACTTT
-,TRBV6-6,-,TRBJ1-6,CASSPTRQSSYNSPLHF,TGTGCCAGCAGTCCAACCAGACAGAGCTCCTATAATTCACCCCTCCACTTT
-,TRBV7-8,TRBD2,TRBJ2-3,CASSPLGGRTDTQYF,TGTGCCAGCAGCCCATTGGGAGGGCGCACAGATACGCAGTATTTT
-,TRBV5-4,-,TRBJ1-2,CASSLAGGYGYTF,TGTGCCAGCAGCTTGGCTGGGGGTTATGGCTACACCTTC
-,TRBV6-5,-,TRBJ1-4,CASKTSSRNEKLFF,TGTGCCAGCAAGACATCTTCTCGTAATGAGAAACTGTTTTTT
-,TRBV9,TRBD1,TRBJ1-2,CASSVRDRAYGYTF,TGTGCCAGCAGCGTCCGGGACAGGGCCTATGGCTACACCTTC
-,TRBV24-1,-,TRBJ2-1,CATSDWTETHNEQFF,TGTGCCACCAGTGATTGGACAGAAACTCACAATGAGCAGTTCTTC
-,TRBV5-1,-,TRBJ2-2,CASSLVYEELFF,TGCGCCAGCAGCTTGGTATACGAGGAGCTGTTTTTT
-,TRBV19,TRBD2,TRBJ2-5,CASSSVSGRAGETQYF,TGTGCCAGTAGTTCCGTTAGCGGGAGGGCCGGTGAGACCCAGTACTTC
once,TRBV27,TRBD2,TRBJ2-7,CASSFVRRGPGTSGSPYEQYF,TGTGCCAGCAGTTTTGTCCGCAGGGGCCCCGGGACTAGCGGGAGTCCCTACGAGCAGTACTTC
-,TRBV25-1,TRBD1,TRBJ2-5,CASSEYKGAEETQYF,TGTGCCAGCAGTGAATATAAGGGGGCCGAAGAGACCCAGTACTTC
-,TRBV12-3/TRBV12-4,-,TRBJ1-2,CASSQAENYGYTF,TGTGCCAGCAGCCAGGCGGAGAACTATGGCTACACCTTC
once,TRBV9,-,TRBJ1-1,CASSVGNLRNTEAFF,TGTGCCAGCAGCGTAGGTAATTTGAGGAACACTGAAGCTTTCTTT
-,TRBV10-3,TRBD1,TRBJ2-7,CAISLGQGDYEQYF,TGTGCCATCAGTTTGGGACAGGGGGACTACGAGCAGTACTTC
-,TRBV5-1,TRBD1,TRBJ2-5,CASSPGQGAAQETQYF,TGCGCCAGCAGCCCCGGACAGGGGGCCGCCCAAGAGACCCAGTACTTC
-,TRBV6-2/TRBV6-3,-,TRBJ2-7,CASSYSNSGLDEQYF,TGTGCCAGCAGTTACTCGAACTCAGGGTTGGACGAGCAGTACTTC
-,TRBV4-1,TRBD2,TRBJ2-7,CASSLRAGDEQYF,TGCGCCAGCAGCCTGCGTGCGGGGGACGAGCAGTACTTC
-,TRBV28,TRBD1,TRBJ2-7,CASSFGDRGLSEQYF,TGTGCCAGCAGTTTTGGGGACAGGGGGCTGTCCGAGCAGTACTTC
-,TRBV6-5,-,TRBJ2-7,CASRSHSLTYEQYF,TGTGCCAGCAGGTCACACAGTCTAACCTACGAGCAGTACTTC
-,TRBV3-1/TRBV3-2,-,TRBJ2-2,CASSFRNTGELFF,TGTGCCAGCAGCTTCAGGAACACCGGGGAGCTGTTTTTT
-,TRBV6-6,-,TRBJ1-5,CASRQANQPQHF,TGTGCCAGCAGACAGGCGAATCAGCCCCAGCATTTT
-,TRBV14,-,TRBJ1-1,CASSQGLLMNTEAFF,TGTGCCAGCAGCCAGGGCCTTCTCATGAACACTGAAGCTTTCTTT
-,TRBV27,-,TRBJ2-7,CASNARRGPYEQYF,TGTGCCAGCAACGCCCGCAGGGGCCCCTACGAGCAGTACTTC
few,TRBV27,-,TRBJ2-1,CASSAYRGGSSYNEQFF,TGTGCCAGCAGCGCGTACAGGGGGGGGTCCTCCTACAATGAGCAGTTCTTC
-,TRBV4-1,-,TRBJ2-7,CASSVGVLDEQYF,TGCGCCAGCAGCGTCGGGGTACTAGACGAGCAGTACTTC
once,TRBV5-6,TRBD1,TRBJ1-2,CASSFTGGGSGYTF,TGTGCCAGCAGCTTTACAGGGGGCGGGTCCGGCTACACCTTC
-,TRBV4-3,TRBD1,TRBJ2-1,CASSQETGRGNEQFF,TGCGCCAGCAGCCAAGAGACAGGGAGAGGGAATGAGCAGTTCTTC
-,TRBV7-3,-,TRBJ2-1,CASSLAPGDHNEQFF,TGTGCCAGCAGCCTAGCCCCGGGGGACCACAATGAGCAGTTCTTC
few,TRBV6-1,TRBD1,TRBJ1-5,CASSDRTGVTYSNQPQHF,TGTGCCAGCAGTGACAGGACAGGGGTGACCTATAGCAATCAGCCCCAGCATTTT
many,TRBV24-1,-,TRBJ1-3,CATSGPPGTAGNTIYF,TGTGCCACCAGTGGCCCCCCAGGGACGGCTGGAAACACCATATATTTT
few,TRBV11-1,-,TRBJ2-5,CASSLPGGFLETQYF,TGTGCCAGCAGCTTACCAGGGGGGTTCCTGGAGACCCAGTACTTC
-,TRBV9,-,TRBJ2-3,CASRRGEEVATDTQYF,TGTGCCAGCAGGAGGGGGGAAGAAGTGGCCACAGATACGCAGTATTTT
-,TRBV9,TRBD1,TRBJ1-3,CASSARVPGQLRGGDTIYF,TGTGCCAGCAGCGCCCGAGTCCCGGGACAGCTTCGAGGAGGGGACACCATATATTTT
-,TRBV6-2/TRBV6-3,-,TRBJ2-5,CASSQTRGETQYF,TGTGCCAGCAGTCAAACTAGGGGGGAGACCCAGTACTTC
-,TRBV7-9,-,TRBJ1-2,CASSLDGVGGYTF,TGTGCCAGCAGCTTAGACGGGGTCGGGGGCTACACCTTC
-,TRBV30,-,TRBJ1-3,CAWSAGSGNTIYF,TGTGCCTGGAGTGCAGGGTCGGGAAACACCATATATTTT
-,TRBV3-1/TRBV3-2,-,TRBJ1-3,CASSQQSGNTIYF,TGTGCCAGCAGCCAACAATCTGGAAACACCATATATTTT
-,TRBV27,TRBD2,TRBJ2-1,CASSPSRGRGYNEQFF,TGTGCCAGCAGTCCGTCTCGCGGGAGAGGCTACAATGAGCAGTTCTTC
-,TRBV7-3,TRBD1,TRBJ1-1,CASSLRQGSEAFF,TGTGCCAGCAGCTTACGACAGGGGTCTGAAGCTTTCTTT
many,TRBV28,-,TRBJ2-2,CASRVVKTGELFF,TGTGCCAGCAGGGTTGTGAAGACCGGGGAGCTGTTTTTT
-,TRBV19,-,TRBJ2-7,CASSILPSVRSPTEQYF,TGTGCCAGTAGTATCCTCCCGTCGGTTCGCTCTCCTACGGAGCAGTACTTC
-,TRBV5-4,-,TRBJ1-2,CASSSGGGHYGYTF,TGTGCCAGCAGCTCCGGTGGGGGGCACTATGGCTACACCTTC
-,TRBV7-9,TRBD2,TRBJ2-1,CASSSTSGRANEQFF,TGTGCCAGCAGCTCGACTAGCGGGAGGGCCAATGAGCAGTTCTTC
-,TRBV29-1,-,TRBJ2-1,CSAQGEVQFF,TGCAGCGCCCAAGGGGAGGTACAGTTCTTC